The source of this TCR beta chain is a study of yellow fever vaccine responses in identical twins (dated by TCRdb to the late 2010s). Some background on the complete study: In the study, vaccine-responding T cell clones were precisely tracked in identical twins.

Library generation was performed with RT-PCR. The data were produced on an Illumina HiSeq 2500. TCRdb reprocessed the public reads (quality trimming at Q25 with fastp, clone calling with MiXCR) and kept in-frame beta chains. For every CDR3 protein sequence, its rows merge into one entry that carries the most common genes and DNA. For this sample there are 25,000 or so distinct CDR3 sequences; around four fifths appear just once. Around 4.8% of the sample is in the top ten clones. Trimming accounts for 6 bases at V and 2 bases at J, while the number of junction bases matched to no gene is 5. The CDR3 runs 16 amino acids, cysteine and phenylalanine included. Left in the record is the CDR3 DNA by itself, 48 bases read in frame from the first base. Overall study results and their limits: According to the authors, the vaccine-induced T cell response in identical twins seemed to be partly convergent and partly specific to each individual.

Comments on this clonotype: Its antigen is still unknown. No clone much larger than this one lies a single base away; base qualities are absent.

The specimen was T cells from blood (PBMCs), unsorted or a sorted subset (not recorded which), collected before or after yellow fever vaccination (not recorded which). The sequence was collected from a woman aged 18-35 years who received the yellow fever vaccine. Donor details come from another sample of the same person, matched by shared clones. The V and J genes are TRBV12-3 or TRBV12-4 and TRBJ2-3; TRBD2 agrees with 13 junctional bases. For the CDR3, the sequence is CASREGLAGFTDTQYF. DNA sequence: TGTGCCAGCAGAGAGGGACTAGCGGGATTCACAGATACGCAGTATTTT.